This TCR beta chain was documented in a study of cytomegalovirus exposure and HLA in healthy donors. Study-level findings and limits: The authors listed 150 to 200 TCR beta chains as cytomegalovirus-associated. Specificity of a few CMV-associated chains for CMV antigens was verified in vitro. Roughly uniform depth of sequencing across donors was assumed in presence/absence analyses. Prediction of most subjects' HLA-A and HLA-B alleles by TCR beta sequences was reportedly accurate.

The table lists this clone with a count of one. What it binds is not known. A multiplex PCR was run with 60 Vbeta primers and 13 Jbeta primers. TCRdb's table, derived via immunoSEQ multiplex PCR, lists solely in-frame clones and lacks some. The sample has 140,000 to 150,000 clones, around three quarters seen once. Germline trimming cut 5 bases from V and 5 bases from J; bases unmatched to any gene: 13. The germline gives CDR1 SGHAT, CDR2 FQNNGV. The CDR3 covers 16 residues. Sequenced sample: PBMCs. The rearrangement joins TRBV11-2 to TRBJ2-7; 9 bases are shared with TRBD1. This clonotype was sampled from a woman under 30 in good health and CMV-seropositive. The CDR3, as DNA: TGTGCCAGCAGCATGAGTACCGGGACAGGGTTAAACGAGCAGTACTTC. It encodes CASSMSTGTGLNEQYF. Together with reference TRBV11-2 and TRBJ2-7, the CDR3 gives the full variable domain: EAGVAQSPRYKIIEKRQSVAFWCNPISGHATLYWYQQILGQGPKLLIQFQNNGVVDDSQLPKDRFSAERLKGVDSTLKIQPAKLEDSAVYLCASSMSTGTGLNEQYFGPGTRLTVT.